Given below is one TCR beta chain in context. The specificity of this receptor is unknown. Base qualities are not at hand, and no much larger clone is one base apart. The cohort comprised some 730 healthy bone marrow donors. All cohort members were sampled while nominally healthy, although unrecorded immune exposures were likely present. The donor tested CMV seronegative and was one of the 352 seronegative cohort members. Each donor provided a peripheral blood sample, and peripheral blood mononuclear cells were used for TCR beta sequencing. The Qiagen DNeasy Blood Extraction Kit was used to extract genomic DNA from the blood cell samples. Library preparation used the immunoSEQ multiplex PCR assay. A mixture of 60 forward primers for TCR Vbeta segments and 13 reverse primers for TCR Jbeta segments was used in the multiplex PCR. A multiplex PCR assay on genomic DNA amplified the CDR3 region of rearranged TCR beta genes. On the Illumina HiSeq System, the amplified TCR beta libraries were sequenced as 87-base-pair reads. On the study's bioinformatics: Across the 600 to 700 repertoires, a later analysis counted 78 million or so unique TCR beta chains, approximately 12 million of which were shared by at least two donors. A nearest-neighbor algorithm error-corrected the raw reads and collapsed the reads into unique sequences, merging closely related sequences to remove PCR and sequencing errors. CDR3 sequences were aligned to IMGT reference sequences to assign V, D and J gene segments. For a sequence to be retained, a match of at least six nucleotides to both a V gene segment and a J gene segment was required. Rearrangements were called productive when the CDR3 lacked stop codons and stayed in frame with V and J; all others were non-productive. Following IMGT convention, CDR3 was defined as the stretch from the second conserved V-encoded cysteine to the conserved J-encoded phenylalanine. The earlier analysis of about 620 of the donors excluded sequences that lacked an unambiguous match to a single V gene segment. An earlier analysis of a few hundred of the donors classified V segments as functional when productive rearrangements were above 56.7% and as segregating when the standard deviation between donors was above 5%. A statistical classification framework was built for diagnosing cytomegalovirus status from the catalog of TCR beta chain sequences. A later analysis assigned V and J genes by comparing TCR nucleotide sequences with IMGT/GENE-DB human TR gene sequences. In a later analysis, CDR3 sequences and most-parsimonious VDJ recombination scenarios were assigned using the TCRdist pipeline. In a later analysis, each TCR beta chain was defined by its CDR3 amino acid sequence together with its V-gene family, and reads lacking a unique V-gene family were excluded. In a later analysis, 450 to 600 highly shared, low-generation-probability nucleotide sequences were removed to address suspected cross-contamination and a sequencing artifact. For each public chain, a later analysis derived a clonal expansion index from normalized ranks of inferred template counts within each repertoire. A later analysis computed generation probabilities with a VDJ recombination model fitted to out-of-frame rearrangements, and checked the results against IGoR. In a later analysis, TCR-TCR, TCR-HLA and TCR-CMV co-occurrence was scored with hypergeometric tests, and a repertoire-size bias correction was applied to TCR pairs. To estimate false discovery rates, a later analysis permuted the HLA or CMV assignments 20 times. A later analysis grouped co-occurring TCRs with DBSCAN, adding TCRdist sequence similarity when clustering within HLA-allele-positive subsets. For co-occurrence clustering, repertoires with fewer than 30,000 or more than 120,000 public chains were excluded, along with four to six repertoires with anomalous nucleotide sharing. The table comes from immuneACCESS by way of TCRdb, which keeps in-frame sequences with V and J called. Part of the clones is missing from these tables; in studies checked, under half for an unresolved V gene and the rest for unknown reasons. Clone size and the V and J calls come from that table; the DNA yielded D and trimming. This sample has approximately 130,000 clones in its table, and 60% to 85% of those were observed once. The ten largest account for roughly 3.6% of the sample.

The CDR3 contains 14 residues, cysteine and phenylalanine counted. Left in the record is the CDR3 DNA by itself, 42 bases read in frame from the first base. From the germline V gene, CDR1 is SGHRS and CDR2 is YFSETQ. V is pruned by 4 bases and J by 4 bases, leaving 3 bases of the junction without a gene match. The data derive from a study of cytomegalovirus exposure and HLA in healthy donors (dated by TCRdb to the late 2010s). In the study overall: In an earlier analysis of 450 to 750 of the donors, 276 Gb of sequence data and 117 million unique TCR beta sequences from 150 million to 200 million T cells were reported. About 280 gigabases of sequencing data and roughly 90 million unique TCR sequences were included in an early release covering about 700 HLA-typed donors. Of the 300 to 500 genotyped donors, less than 90% were placed in the genetic ancestry cluster associated with self-reported Caucasian donors. The study aimed to test whether signatures of past pathogen exposure could be identified by cataloging public T cell receptors. The T cell repertoires of 670 or so subjects were profiled by immunosequencing and related to cytomegalovirus serostatus. In addition to the first cohort of 666 subjects, a separate validation cohort of 120 different subjects was used. To predict cytomegalovirus infection status, the study combined high-throughput TCR immunosequencing, statistical association of individual TCRs with disease status, and machine learning. A later analysis re-analyzed previously published TCR beta repertoires from 500 to 700 donors and added high-resolution HLA genotyping to study TCR occurrence patterns. The later analysis used no new phenotypic data to find candidate immune exposures, relying instead on TCR beta sequences and their occurrence across donors. An earlier analysis of about 600 of the donors used high-throughput TCR beta sequencing to judge whether each TCR beta V gene segment behaved as functional or pseudogenic. Donor age, sex, ethnicity and CMV serostatus were collected together with the repertoire data. A later genetic analysis used genome-wide SNP genotypes for about 60% of the roughly 700 donors, treating that subset as a discovery cohort. Every repertoire in the discovery cohort had been generated on one and the same sequencing platform. HLA typing covered class I and class II loci at four-digit resolution. The number of typed donors differed by locus: about 629-630 for A, B, C, DRB1 and DQB1; 522 for DQA1; approximately 600 for DPA1; and about 450 for DPB1. Roughly five DR-DQ haplotypes were treated as single units for association and clustering because of strong linkage in the cohort. On average, roughly 200,000 unique TCR beta nucleotide sequences were sequenced per donor among 398 genotyped donors of the cohort, with about 19% of those sequences being non-productive. Points the paper makes about the study in general: Assigning TCR associations to individual alleles was difficult when HLA alleles, especially DR and DQ, strongly co-occurred. HLA typing was unavailable for some donors at each locus, so association tests used only the typed subset. In both the original and validation cohorts, the classifier was reported to diagnose cytomegalovirus status with high specificity and sensitivity. Sequencing depth was assumed to be roughly uniform across donors in the presence/absence analyses, though that assumption may not hold. Because counts were too low, seventeen rarely observed V segments, including chromosome 9 orphons, were left out of the earlier analysis of 587 of the donors. Most TCR sequences were seen in very few donors, while some public TCRs were found in many individuals. According to a later analysis, parvovirus B19, influenza, CMV and Epstein-Barr virus appeared linked to several top co-occurrence clusters. A later genetic analysis reported fewer N-insertions in productive TCRs among donors in an Asian-associated ancestry cluster than the roughly 620-donor mean. In a later analysis, HLA-associated TCR beta chains were found to be more clonally expanded and to have lower generation probabilities than equally common non-associated chains. In this cohort, only TCR beta chains were sequenced, and detectable features were limited by the absence of alpha or paired-chain data. A few of the identified cytomegalovirus-associated TCR beta chains were confirmed in vitro to be specific for cytomegalovirus antigens. Most CMV-associated TCR beta chains appeared to be HLA-restricted in a later analysis, and the HLA associations seemed to be driven largely by CMV exposure. In a later analysis, 16,951 TCR beta sequences were associated with specific HLA alleles at a false discovery rate of 0.05. Some IMGT-functional V segments, including TRBV6-2 and TRBV6-3, could not be told apart with the 87-base-pair reads, so those segments were excluded. An earlier analysis of some 590 of the donors showed that most TCR beta V segments appeared in productive rearrangements either about 87% or about 30% of the time, which broadly matched IMGT annotations. In a later analysis, TCR association rates were found to vary across HLA loci, with the most associated TCRs seen for DRB1 alleles and the fewest for HLA-C alleles. The study gave a list of 150 to 200 TCR beta chains associated with cytomegalovirus. Correlated functional status among segregating V segments might reflect linkage disequilibrium, but an unknown experimental factor could not be ruled out. The authors suggested that the approach could potentially be generalized to other disease states and immunological phenotypes. A cluster of highly shared sequence variants was judged likely to represent a technical artifact of the sequencing pipeline. A further reported finding was that TCR beta sequences accurately predicted the HLA-A and HLA-B alleles for most subjects in the first cohort. In a later genetic analysis, a missense DCLRE1C variant was associated with V-gene and J-gene trimming of TCR beta chains, and the association was replicated in an independent cohort. For the cohort, immune exposure information was limited to CMV serostatus.

Sequencing was carried out using PBMCs. This TCR derives from a man younger than 45 in good health and CMV-seronegative. In this chain, TRBV5-1 is recombined with TRBJ2-5; TRBD1 aligns with 11 central bases. Here is the DNA: TGCGCCAGCAGCAGGGACAGGGGGGTAGAGACCCAGTACTTC. This yields the protein CASSRDRGVETQYF.